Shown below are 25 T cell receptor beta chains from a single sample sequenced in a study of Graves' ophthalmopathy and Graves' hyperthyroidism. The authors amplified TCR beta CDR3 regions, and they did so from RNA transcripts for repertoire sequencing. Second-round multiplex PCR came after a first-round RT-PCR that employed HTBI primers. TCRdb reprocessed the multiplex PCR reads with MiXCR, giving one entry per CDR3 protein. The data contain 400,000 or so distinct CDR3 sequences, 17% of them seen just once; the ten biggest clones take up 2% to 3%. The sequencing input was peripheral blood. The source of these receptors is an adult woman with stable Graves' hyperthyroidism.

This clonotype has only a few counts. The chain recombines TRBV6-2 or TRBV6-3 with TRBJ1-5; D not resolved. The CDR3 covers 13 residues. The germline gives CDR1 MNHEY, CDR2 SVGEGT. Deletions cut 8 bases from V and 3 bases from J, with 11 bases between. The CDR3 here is CASEEQPNQPQHF. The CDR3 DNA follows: TGTGCCAGCGAGGAACAGCCCAATCAGCCCCAGCATTTT.

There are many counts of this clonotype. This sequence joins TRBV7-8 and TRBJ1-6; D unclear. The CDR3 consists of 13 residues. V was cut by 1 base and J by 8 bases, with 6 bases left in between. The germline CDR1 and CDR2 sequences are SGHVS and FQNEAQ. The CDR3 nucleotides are TGTGCCAGCAGCTTAGACAGATATTCACCCCTCCACTTT. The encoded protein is CASSLDRYSPLHF. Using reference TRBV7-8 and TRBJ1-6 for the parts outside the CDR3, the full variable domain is GAGVSQSPRYKVAKRGQDVALRCDPISGHVSLFWYQQALGQGPEFLTYFQNEAQLDKSGLPSDRFFAERPEGSVSTLKIQRTQQEDSAVYLCASSLDRYSPLHFGNGTRLTVT.

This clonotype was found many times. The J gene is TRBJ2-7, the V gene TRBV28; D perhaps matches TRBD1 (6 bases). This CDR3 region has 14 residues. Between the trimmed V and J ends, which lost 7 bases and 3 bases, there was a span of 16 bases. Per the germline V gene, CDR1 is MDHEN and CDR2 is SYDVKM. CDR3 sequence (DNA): TGTGCCAGCAACACTCCGGGACACAACTACGAGCAGTACTTC. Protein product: CASNTPGHNYEQYF.

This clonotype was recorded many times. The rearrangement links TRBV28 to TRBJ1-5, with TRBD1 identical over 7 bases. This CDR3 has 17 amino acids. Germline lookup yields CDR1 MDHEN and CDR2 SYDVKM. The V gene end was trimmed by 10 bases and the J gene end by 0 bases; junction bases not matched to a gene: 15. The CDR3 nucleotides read TGTGCCACCGGGGACATGGGAGGGGGCTATAGCAATCAGCCCCAGCATTTT. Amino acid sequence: CATGDMGGGYSNQPQHF.

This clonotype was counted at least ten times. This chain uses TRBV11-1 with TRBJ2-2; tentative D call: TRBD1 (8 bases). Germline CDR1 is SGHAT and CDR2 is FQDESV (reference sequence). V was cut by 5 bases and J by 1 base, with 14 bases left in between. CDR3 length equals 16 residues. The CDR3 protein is CASSPAGTGNTGELFF. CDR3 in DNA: TGTGCCAGCAGCCCAGCGGGGACAGGGAACACCGGGGAGCTGTTTTTT.

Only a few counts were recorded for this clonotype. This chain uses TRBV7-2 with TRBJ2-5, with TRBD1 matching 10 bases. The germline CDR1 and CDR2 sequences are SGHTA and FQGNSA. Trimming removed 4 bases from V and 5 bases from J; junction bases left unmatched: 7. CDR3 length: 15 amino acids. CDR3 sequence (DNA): TGTGCCAGCAGCTACACGACAGGGGGCCGTGAGACCCAGTACTTC. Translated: CASSYTTGGRETQYF.

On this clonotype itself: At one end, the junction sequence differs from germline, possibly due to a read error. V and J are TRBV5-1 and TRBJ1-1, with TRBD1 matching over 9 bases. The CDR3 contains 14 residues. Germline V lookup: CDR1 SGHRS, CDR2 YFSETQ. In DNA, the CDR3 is TGCGCCATCAGCTTGGGGACAGGGTATACTGAAGCTTTCTTT. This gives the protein CAISLGTGYTEAFF.

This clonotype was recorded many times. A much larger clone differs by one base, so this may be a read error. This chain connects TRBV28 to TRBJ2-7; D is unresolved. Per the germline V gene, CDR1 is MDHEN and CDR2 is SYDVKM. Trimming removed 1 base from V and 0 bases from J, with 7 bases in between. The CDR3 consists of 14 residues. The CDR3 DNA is TGTGCCAGCAGTTTATCAGCCGGCTCCTACGAGCAGTACTTC. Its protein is CASSLSAGSYEQYF.

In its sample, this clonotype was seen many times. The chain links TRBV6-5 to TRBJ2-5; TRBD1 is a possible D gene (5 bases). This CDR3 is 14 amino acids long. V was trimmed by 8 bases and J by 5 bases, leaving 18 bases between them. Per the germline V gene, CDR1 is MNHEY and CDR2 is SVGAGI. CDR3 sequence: CASSWTQNGETQYF. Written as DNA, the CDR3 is TGTGCCAGCTCCTGGACACAAAATGGGGAGACCCAGTACTTC.

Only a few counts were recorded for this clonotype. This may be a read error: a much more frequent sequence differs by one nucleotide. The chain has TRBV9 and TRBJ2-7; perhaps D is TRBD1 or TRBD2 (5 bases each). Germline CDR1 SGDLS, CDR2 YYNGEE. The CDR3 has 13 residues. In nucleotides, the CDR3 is TGTGCCAGCAGCGTCGACAGCGACTACGGGCAGTACTTC. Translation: CASSVDSDYGQYF.

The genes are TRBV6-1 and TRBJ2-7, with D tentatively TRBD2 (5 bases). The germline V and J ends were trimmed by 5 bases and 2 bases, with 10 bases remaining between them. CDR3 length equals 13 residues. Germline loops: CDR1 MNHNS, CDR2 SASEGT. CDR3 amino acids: CASSIIATYEQYF. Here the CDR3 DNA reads TGTGCCAGCAGTATTATAGCGACCTACGAGCAGTACTTC.

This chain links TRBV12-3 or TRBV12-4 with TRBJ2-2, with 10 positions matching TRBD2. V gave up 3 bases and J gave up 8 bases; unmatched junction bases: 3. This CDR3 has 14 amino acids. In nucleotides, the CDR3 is TGTGCCAGCAGTTTTACTAGCGGGAAGGGGGAGCTGTTTTTT. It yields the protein CASSFTSGKGELFF.

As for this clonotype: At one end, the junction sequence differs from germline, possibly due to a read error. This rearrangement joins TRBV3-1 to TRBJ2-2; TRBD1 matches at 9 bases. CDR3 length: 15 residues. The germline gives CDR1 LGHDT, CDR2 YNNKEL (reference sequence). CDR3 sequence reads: CASSRGTGSTGELCF. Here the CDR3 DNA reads TGTGCCAGCAGTAGGGGGACAGGGTCGACCGGGGAGCTGTGTTTT.

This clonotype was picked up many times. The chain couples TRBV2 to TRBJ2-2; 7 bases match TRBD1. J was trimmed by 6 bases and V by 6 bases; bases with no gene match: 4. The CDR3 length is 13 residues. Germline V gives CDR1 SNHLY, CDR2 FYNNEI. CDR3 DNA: TGTGCCAGCAGAGTGGACAGGCCCGGGGAGCTGTTTTTT. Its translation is CASRVDRPGELFF.

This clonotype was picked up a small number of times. The CDR3 loop reads CASSPRTSGTTGELFF. The CDR3 DNA reads as TGTGCCAGCTCACCCCGGACTAGCGGGACGACCGGGGAGCTGTTTTTT. The genes are TRBV18 and TRBJ2-2; TRBD2 aligns across 12 bases. V lost 3 bases, J lost 5 bases, and 4 bases stayed unmatched. From germline, CDR1 is KGHSH and CDR2 LQKENI. The CDR3 totals 16 residues. Complete variable domain (other parts from reference TRBV18 and TRBJ2-2): NAGVMQNPRHLVRRRGQEARLRCSPMKGHSHVYWYRQLPEEGLKFMVYLQKENIIDESGMPKERFSAEFPKEGPSILRIQQVVRGDSAAYFCASSPRTSGTTGELFFGEGSRLTVL.

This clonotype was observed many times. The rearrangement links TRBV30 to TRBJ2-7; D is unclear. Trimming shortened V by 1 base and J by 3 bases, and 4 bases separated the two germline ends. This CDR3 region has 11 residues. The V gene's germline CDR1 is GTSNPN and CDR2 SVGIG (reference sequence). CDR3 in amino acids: CAWSEVYEQYF. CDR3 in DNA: TGTGCCTGGAGTGAGGTCTACGAGCAGTACTTC.

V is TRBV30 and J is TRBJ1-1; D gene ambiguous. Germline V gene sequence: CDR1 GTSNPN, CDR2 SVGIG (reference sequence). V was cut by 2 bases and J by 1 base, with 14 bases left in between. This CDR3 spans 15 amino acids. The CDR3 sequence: CAWSRTPLSNTEAFF. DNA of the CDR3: TGTGCCTGGAGTAGGACCCCACTTTCGAACACTGAAGCTTTCTTT.

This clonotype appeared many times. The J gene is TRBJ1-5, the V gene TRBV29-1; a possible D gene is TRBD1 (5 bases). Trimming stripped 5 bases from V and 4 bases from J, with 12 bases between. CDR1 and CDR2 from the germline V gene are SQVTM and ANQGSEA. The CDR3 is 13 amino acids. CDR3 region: CSVQVGDNQPQHF. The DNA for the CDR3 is TGCAGCGTTCAAGTGGGGGATAATCAGCCCCAGCATTTT. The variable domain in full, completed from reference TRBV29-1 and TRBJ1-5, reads SAVISQKPSRDICQRGTSLTIQCQVDSQVTMMFWYRQQPGQSLTLIATANQGSEATYESGFVIDKFPISRPNLTFSTLTVSNMSPEDSSIYLCSVQVGDNQPQHFGDGTRLSIL.

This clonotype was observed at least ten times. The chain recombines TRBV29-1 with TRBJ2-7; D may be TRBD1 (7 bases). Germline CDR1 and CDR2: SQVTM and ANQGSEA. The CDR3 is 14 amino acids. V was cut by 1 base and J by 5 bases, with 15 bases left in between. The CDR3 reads CSVEGQGGPNEQYF. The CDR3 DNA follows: TGCAGCGTTGAAGGACAGGGAGGCCCTAACGAGCAGTACTTC.

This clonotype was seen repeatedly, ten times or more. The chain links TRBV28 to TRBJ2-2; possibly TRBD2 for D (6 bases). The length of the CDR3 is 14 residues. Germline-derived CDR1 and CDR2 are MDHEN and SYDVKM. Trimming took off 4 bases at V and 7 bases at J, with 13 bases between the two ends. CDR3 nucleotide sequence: TGTGCCAGCAGTTCCTACATGGAGGGCGGGGAGCTGTTTTTT. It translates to CASSSYMEGGELFF.

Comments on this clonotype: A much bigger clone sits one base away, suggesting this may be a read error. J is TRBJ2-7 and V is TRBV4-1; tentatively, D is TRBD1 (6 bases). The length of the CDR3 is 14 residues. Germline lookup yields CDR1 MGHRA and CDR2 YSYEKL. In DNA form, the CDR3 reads TGCGTCAGCAGCCAAGAGGGGACAACCTACGAGCAGTACTTC. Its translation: CVSSQEGTTYEQYF.

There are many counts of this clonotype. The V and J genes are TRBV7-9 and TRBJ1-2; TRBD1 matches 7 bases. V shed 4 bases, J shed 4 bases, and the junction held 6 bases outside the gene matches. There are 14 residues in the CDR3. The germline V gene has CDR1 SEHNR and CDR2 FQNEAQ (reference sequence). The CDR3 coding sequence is TGTGCCAGCAGCTACACAGGGGTACGCTATGGCTACACCTTC. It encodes CASSYTGVRYGYTF. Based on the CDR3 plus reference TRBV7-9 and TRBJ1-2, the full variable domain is DTGVSQNPRHKITKRGQNVTFRCDPISEHNRLYWYRQTLGQGPEFLTYFQNEAQLEKSRLLSDRFSAERPKGSFSTLEIQRTEQGDSAMYLCASSYTGVRYGYTFGSGTRLTVV.

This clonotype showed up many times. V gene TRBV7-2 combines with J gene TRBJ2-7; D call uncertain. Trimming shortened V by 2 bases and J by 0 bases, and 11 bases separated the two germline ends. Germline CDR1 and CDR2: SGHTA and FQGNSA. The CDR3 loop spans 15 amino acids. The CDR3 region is CASSLSFGSSYEQYF. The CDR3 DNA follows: TGTGCCAGCAGCTTAAGCTTCGGCAGCTCCTACGAGCAGTACTTC. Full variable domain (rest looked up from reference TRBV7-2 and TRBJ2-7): GAGVSQSPSNKVTEKGKDVELRCDPISGHTALYWYRQSLGQGLEFLIYFQGNSAPDKSGLPSDRFSAERTGGSVSTLTIQRTQQEDSAVYLCASSLSFGSSYEQYFGPGTRLTVT.

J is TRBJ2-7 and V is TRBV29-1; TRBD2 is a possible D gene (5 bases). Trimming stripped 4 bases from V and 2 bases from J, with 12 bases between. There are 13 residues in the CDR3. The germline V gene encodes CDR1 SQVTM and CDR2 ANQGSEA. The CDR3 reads CSVVRASTYEQYF. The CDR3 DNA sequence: TGCAGCGTTGTGCGGGCCTCGACCTACGAGCAGTACTTC.

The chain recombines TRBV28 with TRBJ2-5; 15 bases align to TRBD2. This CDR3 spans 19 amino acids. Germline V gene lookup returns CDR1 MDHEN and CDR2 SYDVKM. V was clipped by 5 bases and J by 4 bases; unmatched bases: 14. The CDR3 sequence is CASSPRTSGREGGGETQYF. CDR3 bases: TGTGCCAGCAGTCCCCGGACTAGCGGGAGGGAAGGGGGGGGAGAGACCCAGTACTTC. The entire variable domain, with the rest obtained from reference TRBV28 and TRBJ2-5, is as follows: DVKVTQSSRYLVKRTGEKVFLECVQDMDHENMFWYRQDPGLGLRLIYFSYDVKMKEKGDIPEGYSVSREKKERFSLILESASTNQTSMYLCASSPRTSGREGGGETQYFGPGTRLLVL.